One and the same sample provided the 21 T cell receptor beta chains below, sequenced in a study of T-cell memory formation after mild COVID-19. TCRdb reprocessed the 5' RACE reads via MiXCR and lists one record per CDR3 protein. The sample consists of hundreds of thousands of distinct CDR3 sequences, approximately 29% of them appearing once. The sequenced material came from PBMCs or a T cell subset sorted from them (not recorded which). The receptors come from an adult woman who had mild COVID-19 (a few samples of this study predate the infection). Cell type and time point are not known.

The V call is TRBV7-9, the J call TRBJ2-7; no reliable D call. Between the trimmed V and J ends, which lost 8 bases and 4 bases, there was a span of 21 bases. The CDR3 runs 15 residues. CDR1 is SEHNR and CDR2 is FQNEAQ in the germline V gene (reference sequence). The DNA of the CDR3 is TGTGCCAGCGAACCCGGACCCAGAACGACTTACGAGCAGTACTTC. Protein product: CASEPGPRTTYEQYF. Full variable domain (outside the CDR3, taken from reference TRBV7-9 and TRBJ2-7): DTGVSQNPRHKITKRGQNVTFRCDPISEHNRLYWYRQTLGQGPEFLTYFQNEAQLEKSRLLSDRFSAERPKGSFSTLEIQRTEQGDSAMYLCASEPGPRTTYEQYFGPGTRLTVT.

V is TRBV7-2 and J is TRBJ2-3; no reliable D call. Germline V gene lookup returns CDR1 SGHTA and CDR2 FQGNSA. The CDR3 spans 14 residues. The V end was cut by 7 bases, the J end by 2 bases, with 13 bases between. The CDR3 is CASNNGPFTDTQYF. Here the CDR3 DNA reads TGTGCCAGCAACAACGGGCCTTTCACAGATACGCAGTATTTT.

This clonotype was detected a few times. The rearrangement uses TRBV5-1 and TRBJ2-7, with no clear D. Per germline, CDR1 SGHRS and CDR2 YFSETQ. The CDR3 sequence is 13 residues long. Trimming stripped 4 bases from V and 0 bases from J, with 8 bases between. The CDR3 loop reads CASSGFSSYEQYF. The DNA of the CDR3 is TGCGCCAGCAGCGGTTTCTCCTCCTACGAGCAGTACTTC.

V and J are TRBV14 and TRBJ2-1; 12 nucleotides line up with TRBD2. The CDR3 loop spans 16 amino acids. V was pared by 1 base and J by 7 bases, with 5 bases of the junction left unmatched. The V gene's germline CDR1 is SGHDN and CDR2 FVKESK. The CDR3 DNA follows: TGTGCCAGCAGCCAAGGCCTAGCGGGAGGGTCGAATGAGCAGTTCTTC. Its translation is CASSQGLAGGSNEQFF.

This clonotype was seen a few times. The CDR3 region is CASSQGAADTQYF. The CDR3 coding sequence is TGTGCCAGCAGTCAGGGGGCCGCAGATACGCAGTATTTT. The chain links TRBV12-3 or TRBV12-4 to TRBJ2-3; the match to TRBD1 covers 8 bases. There are 13 residues in the CDR3. V was clipped by 5 bases and J by 4 bases; unmatched bases: 2.

The table lists this clonotype with a few counts. The V and J genes are TRBV3-1 and TRBJ1-1; D is undetermined. V was pared by 2 bases and J by 3 bases, with 10 bases between. Germline CDR1 is LGHDT and CDR2 is YNNKEL (reference sequence). The CDR3 covers 14 residues. The DNA for the CDR3 is TGTGCCAGCAGCCAACTCCTGAAGGACACTGAAGCTTTCTTT. Protein sequence: CASSQLLKDTEAFF.

This chain joins TRBV5-1 and TRBJ2-7; 13 bases are shared with TRBD2. Losses at the gene ends were 4 bases for V and 6 bases for J; bases not matched to a gene: 10. The CDR3 is 16 residues long. CDR1 and CDR2 from the germline V gene are SGHRS and YFSETQ. The CDR3 here is CASSPTGLAGPIEQYF. Written as DNA, the CDR3 is TGCGCCAGCAGCCCGACGGGACTAGCGGGGCCCATCGAGCAGTACTTC. The variable domain in full, completed from reference TRBV5-1 and TRBJ2-7, reads KAGVTQTPRYLIKTRGQQVTLSCSPISGHRSVSWYQQTPGQGLQFLFEYFSETQRNKGNFPGRFSGRQFSNSRSEMNVSTLELGDSALYLCASSPTGLAGPIEQYFGPGTRLTVT.

This clonotype has just a few counts. The gene calls are TRBV5-4 and TRBJ1-4, with a tentative D call TRBD1 (5 bases). CDR3 length: 13 amino acids. Between the trimmed V and J ends, which lost 4 bases and 8 bases, there was a span of 12 bases. CDR1 and CDR2 from the germline V gene are SGHNT and YYREEE (reference sequence). In DNA form, the CDR3 reads TGTGCCAGCAGCGCATGGGACGGCGAAAAACTGTTTTTT. Its protein product is CASSAWDGEKLFF.

This clonotype has a handful of counts. V is TRBV5-6 and J is TRBJ1-5; D gene ambiguous. This CDR3 spans 14 amino acids. V lost 1 base and J lost 7, with 12 bases in between. Germline assignment: CDR1 SGHDT and CDR2 YYEEEE. The CDR3 nucleotides are TGTGCCAGCAGCTTGTACCCGGGGAACCAGCCCCAGCATTTT. Amino acid sequence: CASSLYPGNQPQHF.

J is TRBJ2-3 and V is TRBV5-1, with D possibly being TRBD2 (6 bases). Germline CDR1 SGHRS, CDR2 YFSETQ. The V end lost 0 bases, the J end lost 5 bases, and 19 bases lay between the germline ends. This CDR3 has 17 residues. CDR3 DNA sequence: TGCGCCAGCAGCTTGGCCCCCGGGAGAGGTTTAGAAGATACGCAGTATTTT. Translation gives CASSLAPGRGLEDTQYF.

This chain connects TRBV12-3 or TRBV12-4 to TRBJ2-3; 13 bases agree with TRBD2. This CDR3 has 15 amino acids. Trimming took 6 bases from V and 6 from J; bases not matched to a gene: 6. The CDR3 is CASRYTSGGADTQYF. In DNA form, the CDR3 reads TGTGCCAGCAGGTACACTAGCGGGGGGGCCGATACGCAGTATTTT.

This chain connects TRBV7-6 to TRBJ2-5, with a tentative D call TRBD1 (5 bases). Trimming took off 5 bases at V and 5 bases at J, with 9 bases between the two ends. Per germline, CDR1 SGHVS and CDR2 FNYEAQ. The CDR3 is made up of 12 amino acids. The chain's CDR3 is CASSRGIETQYF. The DNA for the CDR3 is TGTGCCAGCAGCAGGGGCATCGAGACCCAGTACTTC.

This sequence joins TRBV7-9 and TRBJ2-7, with a possible D match to TRBD1 (6 bases). The CDR3 spans 16 residues. With 0 bases removed from V and 7 bases from J, the gap between germline ends came to 19 bases. Germline V lookup: CDR1 SEHNR, CDR2 FQNEAQ (reference sequence). The CDR3 nucleotides read TGTGCCAGCAGCTTAGCGCGGACAGCCCGTTCGGAGGAGCAGTACTTC. Its protein product is CASSLARTARSEEQYF. The complete variable domain, with remaining parts taken from reference TRBV7-9 and TRBJ2-7, reads DTGVSQNPRHKITKRGQNVTFRCDPISEHNRLYWYRQTLGQGPEFLTYFQNEAQLEKSRLLSDRFSAERPKGSFSTLEIQRTEQGDSAMYLCASSLARTARSEEQYFGPGTRLTVT.

There are a few counts of this clonotype. This chain links TRBV19 with TRBJ2-3; the D gene is possibly TRBD1 (7 bases). Looked up from germline, CDR1 is LNHDA and CDR2 is SQIVND (reference sequence). The CDR3 covers 13 residues. V dropped 4 bases and J dropped 4 bases, with 9 bases sitting between them. This CDR3 is CASSTRGADTQYF. The CDR3 coding sequence is TGTGCCAGTAGTACCAGGGGGGCAGATACGCAGTATTTT.

In its sample, this clonotype was seen many times. The rearrangement joins TRBV4-2 to TRBJ2-7, with 12 bases matching TRBD1. J was trimmed by 7 bases and V by 0 bases; bases with no gene match: 4. Germline CDR1 reads LGHNA; CDR2 reads YNFKEQ. The CDR3 runs to 15 residues. The CDR3 sequence: CASSQEGQGAEEQYF. In DNA, the CDR3 is TGTGCCAGCAGCCAAGAGGGACAGGGGGCTGAGGAGCAGTACTTC.

This clonotype was seen only a few times. The rearrangement joins TRBV9 to TRBJ2-3, with D unclear. This CDR3 is 14 amino acids long. V was pared by 0 bases and J by 2 bases, with 7 bases between. Looked up from germline, CDR1 is SGDLS and CDR2 is YYNGEE. The CDR3 sequence is CASSVEGHTDTQYF. The CDR3 DNA is TGTGCCAGCAGCGTAGAGGGCCACACAGATACGCAGTATTTT.

This clonotype has just a few counts. The chain is built from TRBV18 and TRBJ1-3; D uncertain. Germline V lookup: CDR1 KGHSH, CDR2 LQKENI. This CDR3 is 13 amino acids long. Trimming stripped 3 bases from V and 4 bases from J, with 7 bases between. The CDR3 DNA follows: TGTGCCAGCTCACCCGTGCCAGGAAACACCATATATTTT. This encodes CASSPVPGNTIYF.

In this sample, this clonotype turned up a few times. This rearrangement joins TRBV30 to TRBJ2-5; D call uncertain. This CDR3 is built from 13 residues. V lost 2 bases, J lost 2 bases, and 9 bases lay in between. Per germline, CDR1 GTSNPN and CDR2 SVGIG (reference sequence). CDR3 loop: CAWSRSIQETQYF. In DNA form, the CDR3 reads TGTGCCTGGAGTAGATCCATACAAGAGACCCAGTACTTC.

The chain joins TRBV20-1 to TRBJ1-5; TRBD1 matches at 11 bases. The junction had 4 bases not matched to a gene; V was cut back by 5 bases and J by 1 base. Per germline, CDR1 DFQATT and CDR2 SNEGSKA (reference sequence). The CDR3 spans 15 residues. Written as DNA, the CDR3 is TGCAGTGCTGAACGGGACAGGGGGAGCAATCAGCCCCAGCATTTT. Its protein product is CSAERDRGSNQPQHF.

This chain joins TRBV6-2 or TRBV6-3 and TRBJ2-1; 10 nucleotides agree with TRBD2. Per germline, CDR1 MNHEY and CDR2 SVGEGT. V lost 5 bases to trimming and J lost 3 bases; unmatched junction nucleotides: 13. The CDR3 has 18 amino acids. The CDR3 nucleotides are TGTGCCAGCAGTGGACTAGCGGCCACCACACCCCTCTACAATGAGCAGTTCTTC. The encoded protein is CASSGLAATTPLYNEQFF.

This chain connects TRBV20-1 to TRBJ1-1; 7 bases line up with TRBD1. CDR1 and CDR2 from the germline V gene are DFQATT and SNEGSKA (reference sequence). After removal of 5 bases from V and 3 bases from J, the junction contained 6 bases not matched to a gene. The CDR3 has 13 amino acids. Here the CDR3 DNA reads TGCAGTGCTTGTGCCGGGACAGACACTGAAGCTTTCTTT. Translating it yields CSACAGTDTEAFF.